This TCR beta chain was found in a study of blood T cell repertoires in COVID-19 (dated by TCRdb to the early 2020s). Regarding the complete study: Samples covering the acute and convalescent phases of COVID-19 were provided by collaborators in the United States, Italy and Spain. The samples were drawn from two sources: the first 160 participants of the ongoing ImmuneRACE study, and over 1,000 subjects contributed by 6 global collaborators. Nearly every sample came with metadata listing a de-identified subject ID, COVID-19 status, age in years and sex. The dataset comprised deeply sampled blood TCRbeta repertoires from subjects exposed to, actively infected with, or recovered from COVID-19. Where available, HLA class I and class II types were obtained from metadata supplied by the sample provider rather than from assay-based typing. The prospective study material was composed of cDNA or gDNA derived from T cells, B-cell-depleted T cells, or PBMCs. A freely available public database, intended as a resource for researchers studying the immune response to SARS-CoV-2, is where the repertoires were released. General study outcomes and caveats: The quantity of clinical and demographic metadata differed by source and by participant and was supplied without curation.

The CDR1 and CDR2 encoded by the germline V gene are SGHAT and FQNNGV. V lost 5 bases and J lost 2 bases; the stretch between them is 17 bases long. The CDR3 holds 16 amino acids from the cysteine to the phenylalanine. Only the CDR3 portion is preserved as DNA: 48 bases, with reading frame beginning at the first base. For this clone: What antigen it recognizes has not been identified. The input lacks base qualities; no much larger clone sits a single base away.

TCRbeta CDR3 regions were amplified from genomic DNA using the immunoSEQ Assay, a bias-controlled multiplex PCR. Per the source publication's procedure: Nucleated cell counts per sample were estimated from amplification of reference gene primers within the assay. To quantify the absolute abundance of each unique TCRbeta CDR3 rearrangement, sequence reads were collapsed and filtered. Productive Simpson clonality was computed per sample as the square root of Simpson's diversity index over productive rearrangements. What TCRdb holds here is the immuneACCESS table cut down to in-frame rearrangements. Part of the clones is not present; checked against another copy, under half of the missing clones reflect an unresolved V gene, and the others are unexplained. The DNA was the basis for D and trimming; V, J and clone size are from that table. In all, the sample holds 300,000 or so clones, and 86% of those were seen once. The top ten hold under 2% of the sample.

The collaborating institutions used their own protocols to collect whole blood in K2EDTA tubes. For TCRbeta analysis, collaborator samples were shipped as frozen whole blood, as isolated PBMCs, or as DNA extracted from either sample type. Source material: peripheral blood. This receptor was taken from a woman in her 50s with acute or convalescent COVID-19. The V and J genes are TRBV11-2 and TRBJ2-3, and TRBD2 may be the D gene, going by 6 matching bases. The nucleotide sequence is TGTGCCAGCAGCCTTGCCGGGCGGGAAGACACAGATACGCAGTATTTT. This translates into CASSLAGREDTDTQYF.